These 9 T cell receptor beta chains were sequenced from one sample in a study of CD8+ T cells in alopecia areata. Reverse transcribed after extraction, RNA yielded cDNA as the sequencing template. The assay was immunoSEQ multiplex PCR, and TCRdb's table has in-frame clones only and misses some. The sample consists of roughly 150,000 clones, roughly 60% of them appearing once. The sequenced sample consisted of CD8+ T cells sorted from blood. The source is a human donor in good health.

The chain is built from TRBV7-9 and TRBJ2-7; 9 bases align to TRBD1. The length of the CDR3 is 14 residues. CDR1 is SEHNR and CDR2 is FQNEAQ in the germline V gene (reference sequence). Losses at the gene ends were 4 bases for V and 4 bases for J; bases not matched to a gene: 5. The CDR3 region is CASSYAGTGYEQYF. CDR3 coding DNA: TGTGCCAGCAGCTATGCCGGGACAGGGTACGAGCAGTACTTC.

J is TRBJ2-3 and V is TRBV2, with 11 bases identical to TRBD2. V trimming: 6 bases; J trimming: 2 bases; junction bases outside the gene matches: 4. This CDR3 has 15 residues. Germline lookup yields CDR1 SNHLY and CDR2 FYNNEI. The CDR3 bases are TGTGCCAGCAGAGTGACTAGCGGGACCACAGATACGCAGTATTTT. Translation: CASRVTSGTTDTQYF.

The gene calls are TRBV29-1 and TRBJ2-4; D is perhaps TRBD2 (7 bases). Trimming took 4 bases from V and 10 from J, leaving 26 bases between them. The CDR3 contains 16 residues. Germline V gene data show CDR1 as SQVTM and CDR2 as ANQGSEA. CDR3 nucleotide sequence: TGCAGCGTTGCGGCAAGAGACCGTGGGGGGGCTCGGATTCAGTACTTC. Protein product: CSVAARDRGGARIQYF.

The V gene is TRBV9, the J gene TRBJ2-7, with 11 bases aligning to TRBD2. Per germline, CDR1 SGDLS and CDR2 YYNGEE. With 4 bases clipped from V and 3 bases from J, the junction kept 6 bases outside the gene matches. This CDR3 has 15 amino acids. Here the CDR3 reads CASSLSGTSGYEQYF. The CDR3 DNA is TGTGCCAGCAGCCTATCCGGGACTAGCGGCTACGAGCAGTACTTC.

The chain is built from TRBV27 and TRBJ2-1; no firm D call. The CDR3 has 17 residues. Trimming took 0 bases from V and 8 from J, leaving 20 bases between them. CDR1 MNHEY and CDR2 SMNVEV come from the germline V gene (reference sequence). CDR3: CASSLSPFSMEADEQFF. The CDR3 DNA is TGTGCCAGCAGTTTATCCCCCTTTAGCATGGAAGCTGATGAGCAGTTCTTC.

This clone has only a few counts. The chain has TRBV27 and TRBJ2-3; D not resolved. The V gene's germline CDR1 is MNHEY and CDR2 SMNVEV (reference sequence). The length of the CDR3 is 15 residues. V was shortened by 5 bases and J by 0 bases, with 12 bases between the two germline ends. CDR3 residues: CASSILKGSTDTQYF. CDR3 coding DNA: TGTGCCAGCAGTATCCTCAAAGGGAGCACAGATACGCAGTATTTT.

The chain uses TRBV7-9 and TRBJ1-2; TRBD1 matches 8 bases. J lost 6 bases, V lost 5 bases, and 8 bases had no gene match. Germline V gene lookup returns CDR1 SEHNR and CDR2 FQNEAQ (reference sequence). The length of the CDR3 is 14 residues. The CDR3 region has the DNA TGTGCCAGCAGCCCACTGCTGACAGGGGATGGCTACACCTTC. It translates to CASSPLLTGDGYTF.

The chain has TRBV11-2 and TRBJ2-7; 9 nucleotides line up with TRBD1. V dropped 1 base and J dropped 10; count of bases not matched to a gene: 2. This CDR3 region has 12 residues. The V gene's germline CDR1 is SGHAT and CDR2 FQNNGV. The CDR3 region is CASSLGDREQYF. The CDR3, as DNA: TGTGCCAGCAGCTTAGGGGACAGGGAACAGTACTTC. Based on the CDR3 plus reference TRBV11-2 and TRBJ2-7, the full variable domain is EAGVAQSPRYKIIEKRQSVAFWCNPISGHATLYWYQQILGQGPKLLIQFQNNGVVDDSQLPKDRFSAERLKGVDSTLKIQPAKLEDSAVYLCASSLGDREQYFGPGTRLTVT.

V and J are TRBV4-1 and TRBJ2-2; TRBD2 matches 8 bases. The CDR3 length is 16 residues. With V trimmed by 2 bases and J by 1 base, 3 bases remained unmatched. The germline CDR1 and CDR2 sequences are MGHRA and YSYEKL. In DNA, the CDR3 is TGCGCCAGCAGCCAAACGAGCGGGAGGAACACCGGGGAGCTGTTTTTT. Its protein product is CASSQTSGRNTGELFF.